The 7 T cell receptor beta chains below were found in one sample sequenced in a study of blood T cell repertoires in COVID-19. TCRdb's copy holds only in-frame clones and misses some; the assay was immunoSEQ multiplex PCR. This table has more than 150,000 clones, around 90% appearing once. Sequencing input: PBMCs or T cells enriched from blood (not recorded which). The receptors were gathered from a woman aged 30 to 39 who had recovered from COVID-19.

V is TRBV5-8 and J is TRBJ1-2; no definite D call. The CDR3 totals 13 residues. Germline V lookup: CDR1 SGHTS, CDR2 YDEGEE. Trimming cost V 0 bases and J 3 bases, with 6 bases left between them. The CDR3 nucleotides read TGTGCCAGCAGCTTGGACCGAGACTATGGCTACACCTTC. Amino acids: CASSLDRDYGYTF.

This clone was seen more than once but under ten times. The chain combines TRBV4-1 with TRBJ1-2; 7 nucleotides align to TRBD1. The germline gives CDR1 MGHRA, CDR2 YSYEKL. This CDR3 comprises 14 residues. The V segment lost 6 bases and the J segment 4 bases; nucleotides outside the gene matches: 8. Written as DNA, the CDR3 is TGCGCCAGCAGGCGGGACAGAGAATCCTATGGCTACACCTTC. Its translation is CASRRDRESYGYTF.

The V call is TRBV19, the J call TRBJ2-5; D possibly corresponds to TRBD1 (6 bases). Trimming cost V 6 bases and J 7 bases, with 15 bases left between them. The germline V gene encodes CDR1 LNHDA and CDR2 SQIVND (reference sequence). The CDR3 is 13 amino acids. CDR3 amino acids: CASRGTPGGTQYF. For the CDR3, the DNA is TGTGCCAGTAGGGGGACACCTGGAGGGACCCAGTACTTC.

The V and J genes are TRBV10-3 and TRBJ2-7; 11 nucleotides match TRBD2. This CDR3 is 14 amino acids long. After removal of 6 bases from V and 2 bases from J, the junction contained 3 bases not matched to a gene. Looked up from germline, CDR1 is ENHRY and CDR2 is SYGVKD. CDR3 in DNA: TGTGCCATCAGCCTACTAGCGGGAGCCTACGAGCAGTACTTC. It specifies CAISLLAGAYEQYF.

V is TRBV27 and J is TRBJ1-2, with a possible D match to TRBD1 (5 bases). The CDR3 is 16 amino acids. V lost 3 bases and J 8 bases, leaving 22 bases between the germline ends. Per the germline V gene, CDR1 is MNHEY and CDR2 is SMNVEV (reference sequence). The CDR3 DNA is TGTGCCAGCAGTTTGCCGTTACCGACAGAACCACGAGGCTACACCTTC. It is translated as CASSLPLPTEPRGYTF.

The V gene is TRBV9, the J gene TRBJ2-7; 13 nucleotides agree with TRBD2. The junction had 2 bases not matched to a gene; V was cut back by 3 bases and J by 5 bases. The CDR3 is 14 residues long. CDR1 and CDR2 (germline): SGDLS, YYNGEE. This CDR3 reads CASSGTSGSDEQYF. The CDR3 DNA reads TGTGCCAGCAGCGGGACTAGCGGGAGCGACGAGCAGTACTTC.

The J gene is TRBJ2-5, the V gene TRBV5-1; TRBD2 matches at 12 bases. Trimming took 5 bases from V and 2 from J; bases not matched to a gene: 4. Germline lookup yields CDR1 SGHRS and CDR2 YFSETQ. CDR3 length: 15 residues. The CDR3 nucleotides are TGCGCCAGCAGGGAGACTAGCGGGGGACAAGAGACCCAGTACTTC. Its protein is CASRETSGGQETQYF.